Below are 16 T cell receptor beta chains sequenced from a single sample in a study of blood T cell repertoires in COVID-19. The repertoire was sequenced with immunoSEQ multiplex PCR; TCRdb's copy has only in-frame clones and lacks some. The table records around 120,000 clones, more than 75% of them present only once. The sequenced sample consisted of peripheral blood. The receptor set was obtained from a man aged 50 to 60 with acute or convalescent COVID-19.

The J gene is TRBJ2-7, the V gene TRBV5-1; 10 bases are shared with TRBD1. Germline lookup yields CDR1 SGHRS and CDR2 YFSETQ. V lost 3 bases, J lost 5 bases, and 8 bases stayed unmatched. CDR3 length: 15 residues. The CDR3 DNA reads TGCGCCAGCAGCTGGGGACAGGGGATGTCCCACGAGCAGTACTTC. Its protein product is CASSWGQGMSHEQYF.

CDR3 bases: TGTGCCAGCAGTCCCATAGGGGTTGGGGTTGAGAACACCGGGGAGCTGTTTTTT. It translates to CASSPIGVGVENTGELFF. The chain uses TRBV2 and TRBJ2-2; D may be TRBD1 (5 bases). Germline values: CDR1 SNHLY, CDR2 FYNNEI. This CDR3 has 18 residues. The germline V and J ends were trimmed by 5 bases and 1 base, with 20 bases remaining between them.

This chain connects TRBV10-3 to TRBJ1-1; a weak D match, TRBD1 (5 bases). Germline V gene data show CDR1 as ENHRY and CDR2 as SYGVKD. The CDR3 covers 14 residues. The V and J ends lost 7 bases and 0 bases respectively, with 12 bases between them. CDR3 residues: CAIKSGEMNTEAFF. The CDR3 bases are TGTGCCATCAAATCGGGGGAGATGAACACTGAAGCTTTCTTT.

Remarks on this clone: Compared with germline, one end of the junction differs, possibly owing to a read error. V and J are TRBV7-9 and TRBJ2-3; no reliable D call. Germline V CDR1 and CDR2: SEHNR, FQNEAQ (reference sequence). CDR3 length: 12 residues. CDR3 nucleotides: TGTGCCAGTAGCTCTAGCACAGATACGCAGTATTTT. Amino acids: CASSSSTDTQYF. Complete variable domain (other parts from reference TRBV7-9 and TRBJ2-3): DTGVSQNPRHKITKRGQNVTFRCDPISEHNRLYWYRQTLGQGPEFLTYFQNEAQLEKSRLLSDRFSAERPKGSFSTLEIQRTEQGDSAMYLCASSSSTDTQYFGPGTRLTVL.

V is TRBV24-1 and J is TRBJ2-5, with TRBD2 matching over 13 bases. Per the germline V gene, CDR1 is KGHDR and CDR2 is SFDVKD. This CDR3 has 17 residues. With V trimmed by 3 bases and J by 1 base, 4 bases remained unmatched. The CDR3 sequence is CATSDAGLAGPQETQYF. The CDR3 DNA reads TGTGCCACCAGTGATGCGGGACTAGCGGGACCCCAAGAGACCCAGTACTTC.

CDR3 loop: CASSQERGGQETQYF. CDR3 sequence (DNA): TGCGCCAGCAGCCAAGAGAGGGGGGGGCAAGAGACCCAGTACTTC. V gene TRBV4-3 combines with J gene TRBJ2-5; a weak D match, TRBD2 (7 bases). This CDR3 spans 15 amino acids. V was trimmed by 0 bases and J by 2 bases, leaving 10 bases between them. Looked up from germline, CDR1 is LGHNA and CDR2 is YSLEER.

The rearrangement joins TRBV14 to TRBJ2-7; 10 nucleotides align to TRBD2. The length of the CDR3 is 18 residues. The trim removed 0 bases at V and 5 bases at J, leaving 13 bases unmatched. Germline CDR1 reads SGHDN; CDR2 reads FVKESK. The DNA of the CDR3 is TGTGCCAGCAGCCAAGATCCCCAGCGGGAGGGCCTCGTCCACGAGCAGTACTTC. This sequence encodes CASSQDPQREGLVHEQYF.

V usage is TRBV3-1 (or the pseudogene TRBV3-2) and J usage is TRBJ1-2, with 7 bases matching TRBD1. The length of the CDR3 is 15 residues. V lost 4 bases, J lost 7 bases, and 12 bases stayed unmatched. Germline V gene data show CDR1 as LGHDT and CDR2 as YNNKEL (reference sequence). The CDR3 is CASSLKPGRQGGYTF. The DNA of the CDR3 is TGTGCCAGCAGCCTAAAACCGGGTAGACAGGGTGGCTACACCTTC.

The chain uses TRBV27 and TRBJ1-5; D call uncertain. The CDR3 runs to 16 residues. Between the trimmed V and J ends, which lost 0 bases and 7 bases, there was a span of 16 bases. CDR1 MNHEY and CDR2 SMNVEV come from the germline V gene (reference sequence). As DNA, the CDR3 is TGTGCCAGCAGTTTATCCGGGGAAAACGGAGGGCAGCCCCAGCATTTT. Translated, it gives CASSLSGENGGQPQHF.

V is TRBV7-9 and J is TRBJ1-2; D gene unclear. In germline, CDR1 is SEHNR, CDR2 FQNEAQ (reference sequence). The CDR3 totals 13 residues. V lost 1 base and J lost 8, with 11 bases in between. The CDR3 DNA follows: TGTGCCAGCAGCTTAGTTGGAGGGAACGGCTACACCTTC. Residues: CASSLVGGNGYTF. The whole variable domain, filled in from reference TRBV7-9 and TRBJ1-2, reads DTGVSQNPRHKITKRGQNVTFRCDPISEHNRLYWYRQTLGQGPEFLTYFQNEAQLEKSRLLSDRFSAERPKGSFSTLEIQRTEQGDSAMYLCASSLVGGNGYTFGSGTRLTVV.

The chain couples TRBV29-1 to TRBJ2-1; D gene uncertain. Germline V gene lookup returns CDR1 SQVTM and CDR2 ANQGSEA. This CDR3 is built from 13 residues. V lost 2 bases, J lost 3 bases, and 8 bases lay in between. The CDR3 loop reads CSVEFPRYNEQFF. The CDR3 region has the DNA TGCAGCGTTGAATTCCCCCGCTACAATGAGCAGTTCTTC.

J is TRBJ1-1 and V is TRBV10-1, with TRBD1 matching 9 bases. The ends lost 9 bases at V and 4 bases at J; junction bases unmatched: 9. This CDR3 region has 14 residues. CDR1 WNHNN and CDR2 SYGVQD come from the germline V gene (reference sequence). The CDR3 DNA is TGCGCCAGTCTACCACAGGGGGCGAGCACTGAAGCTTTCTTT. It codes for CASLPQGASTEAFF.

The V gene is TRBV19, the J gene TRBJ1-1; maybe TRBD1 (6 bases). Germline-derived CDR1 and CDR2 are LNHDA and SQIVND (reference sequence). This CDR3 comprises 15 residues. With 8 bases removed from V and 11 bases from J, the gap between germline ends came to 27 bases. The CDR3 protein is CASASGGGGLIEAFF. CDR3 sequence (DNA): TGTGCCAGTGCGTCGGGGGGCGGGGGCCTAATCGAGGCTTTCTTT.

The rearrangement uses TRBV24-1 and TRBJ2-1; 8 bases are shared with TRBD1. Per germline, CDR1 KGHDR and CDR2 SFDVKD. V lost 3 bases and J lost 8; bases outside the gene matches: 8. The CDR3 totals 15 residues. The CDR3 DNA reads TGTGCCACCAGTGATCGGACAGGGCGTATGGATGAGCAGTTCTTC. Translation: CATSDRTGRMDEQFF.

The chain combines TRBV3-1 (or the pseudogene TRBV3-2) with TRBJ2-7; 9 nucleotides agree with TRBD1. The germline V gene has CDR1 LGHDT and CDR2 YNNKEL (reference sequence). CDR3 length: 14 residues. V gave up 4 bases and J gave up 5 bases; unmatched junction bases: 6. The CDR3 loop is CASSPRDRDHEQYF. DNA for the CDR3: TGTGCCAGCAGCCCCCGGGACAGGGACCACGAGCAGTACTTC.

V and J are TRBV11-3 and TRBJ2-7; the match to TRBD1 covers 7 bases. Trimming at V came to 8 bases and at J to 5 bases, leaving 15 bases not matched to a gene. CDR3 length equals 15 residues. Germline V gene data show CDR1 as SGHNT and CDR2 as YENEEA. The CDR3 here is CASLGGSGGFHEQYF. CDR3 coding DNA: TGTGCCAGCTTAGGCGGGTCAGGGGGATTCCACGAGCAGTACTTC. Full variable domain (rest looked up from reference TRBV11-3 and TRBJ2-7): EAGVVQSPRYKIIEKKQPVAFWCNPISGHNTLYWYLQNLGQGPELLIRYENEEAVDDSQLPKDRFSAERLKGVDSTLKIQPAELGDSAVYLCASLGGSGGFHEQYFGPGTRLTVT.